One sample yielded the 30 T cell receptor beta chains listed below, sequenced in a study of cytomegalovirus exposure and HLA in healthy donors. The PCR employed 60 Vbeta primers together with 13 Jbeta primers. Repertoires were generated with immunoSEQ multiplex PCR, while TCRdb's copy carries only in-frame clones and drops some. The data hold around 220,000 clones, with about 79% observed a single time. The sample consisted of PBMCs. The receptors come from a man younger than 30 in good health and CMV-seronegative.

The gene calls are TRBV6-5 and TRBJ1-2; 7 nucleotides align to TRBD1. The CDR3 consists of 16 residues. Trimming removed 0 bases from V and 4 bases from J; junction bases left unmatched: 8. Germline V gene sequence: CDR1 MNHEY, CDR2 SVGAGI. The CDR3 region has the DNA TGTGCCAGCAGTTACTCAGGGGGCAGGGGTATCTATGGCTACACCTTC. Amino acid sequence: CASSYSGGRGIYGYTF.

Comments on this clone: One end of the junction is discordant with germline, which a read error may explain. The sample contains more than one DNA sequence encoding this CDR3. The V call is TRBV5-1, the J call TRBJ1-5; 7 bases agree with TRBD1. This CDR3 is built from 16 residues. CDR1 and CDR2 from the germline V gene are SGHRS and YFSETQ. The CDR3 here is CASSLGTGGGNQPQHF. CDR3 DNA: TGCGCCAGCAGCTTGGGTACTGGAGGGGGCAATCAGCCTCAGCATTTT.

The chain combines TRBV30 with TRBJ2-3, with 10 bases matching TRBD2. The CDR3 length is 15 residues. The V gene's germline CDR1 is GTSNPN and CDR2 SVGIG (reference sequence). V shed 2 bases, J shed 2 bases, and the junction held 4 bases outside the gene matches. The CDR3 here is CAWSPGTSVTDTQYF. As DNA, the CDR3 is TGTGCCTGGAGTCCCGGGACTAGCGTCACAGATACGCAGTATTTT.

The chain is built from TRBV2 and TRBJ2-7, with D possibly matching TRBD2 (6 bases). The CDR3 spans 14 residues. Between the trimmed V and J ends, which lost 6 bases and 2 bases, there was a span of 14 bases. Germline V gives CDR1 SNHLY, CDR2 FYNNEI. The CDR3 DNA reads TGTGCCAGCAGGGCTAGCGATCTACCCTACGAGCAGTACTTC. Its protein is CASRASDLPYEQYF.

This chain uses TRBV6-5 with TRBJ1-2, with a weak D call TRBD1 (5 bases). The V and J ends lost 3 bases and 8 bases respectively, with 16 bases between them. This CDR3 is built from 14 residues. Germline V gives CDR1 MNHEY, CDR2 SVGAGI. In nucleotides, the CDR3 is TGTGCCAGCAGTTATGGTTGGAGTCCAGGGGGCTACACCTTC. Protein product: CASSYGWSPGGYTF.

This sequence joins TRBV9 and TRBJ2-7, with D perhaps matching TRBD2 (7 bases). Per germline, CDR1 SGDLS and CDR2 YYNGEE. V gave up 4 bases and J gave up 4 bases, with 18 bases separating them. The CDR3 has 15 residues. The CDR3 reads CASSTGGGSSYEQYF. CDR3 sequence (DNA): TGTGCCAGCAGCACTGGGGGGGGCAGTTCTTACGAGCAGTACTTC.

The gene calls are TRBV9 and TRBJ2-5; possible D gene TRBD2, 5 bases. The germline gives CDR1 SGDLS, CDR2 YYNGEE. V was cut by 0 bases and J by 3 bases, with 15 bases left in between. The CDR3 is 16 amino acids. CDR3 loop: CASSVAAGAREETQYF. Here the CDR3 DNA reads TGTGCCAGCAGCGTAGCTGCAGGCGCGAGGGAAGAGACCCAGTACTTC.

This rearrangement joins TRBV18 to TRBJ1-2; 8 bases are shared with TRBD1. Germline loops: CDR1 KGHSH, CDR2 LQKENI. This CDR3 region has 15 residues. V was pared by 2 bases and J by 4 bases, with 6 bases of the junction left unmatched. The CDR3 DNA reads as TGTGCCAGCTCACCAGGACAGGGAAGATTCTATGGCTACACCTTC. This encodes CASSPGQGRFYGYTF.

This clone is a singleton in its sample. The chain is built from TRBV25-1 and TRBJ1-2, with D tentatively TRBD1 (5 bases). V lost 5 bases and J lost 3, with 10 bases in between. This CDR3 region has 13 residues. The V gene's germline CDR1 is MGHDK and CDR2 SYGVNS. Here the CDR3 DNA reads TGTGCCAGCAGTCCGACAGATTACTATGGCTACACCTTC. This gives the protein CASSPTDYYGYTF.

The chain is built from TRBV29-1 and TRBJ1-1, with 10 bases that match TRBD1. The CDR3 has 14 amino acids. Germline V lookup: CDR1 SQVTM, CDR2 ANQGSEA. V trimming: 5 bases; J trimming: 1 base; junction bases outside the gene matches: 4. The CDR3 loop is CSVPRTGGNTEAFF. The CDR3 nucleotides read TGCAGCGTTCCTCGGACAGGGGGGAACACTGAAGCTTTCTTT. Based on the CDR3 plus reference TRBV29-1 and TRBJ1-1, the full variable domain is SAVISQKPSRDICQRGTSLTIQCQVDSQVTMMFWYRQQPGQSLTLIATANQGSEATYESGFVIDKFPISRPNLTFSTLTVSNMSPEDSSIYLCSVPRTGGNTEAFFGQGTRLTVV.

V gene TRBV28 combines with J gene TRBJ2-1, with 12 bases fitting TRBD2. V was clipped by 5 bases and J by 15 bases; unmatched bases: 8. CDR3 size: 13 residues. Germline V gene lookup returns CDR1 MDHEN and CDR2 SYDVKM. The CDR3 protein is CASSGGLAGSAFF. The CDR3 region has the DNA TGTGCCAGCAGTGGGGGACTAGCGGGCTCGGCGTTCTTC.

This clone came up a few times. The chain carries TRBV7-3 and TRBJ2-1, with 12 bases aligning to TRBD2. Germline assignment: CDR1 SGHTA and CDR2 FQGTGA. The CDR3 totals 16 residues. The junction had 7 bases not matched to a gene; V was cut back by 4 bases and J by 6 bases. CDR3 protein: CASSSTPGLAGNEQFF. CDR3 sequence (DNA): TGTGCCAGCAGCTCTACTCCGGGACTAGCGGGCAATGAGCAGTTCTTC.

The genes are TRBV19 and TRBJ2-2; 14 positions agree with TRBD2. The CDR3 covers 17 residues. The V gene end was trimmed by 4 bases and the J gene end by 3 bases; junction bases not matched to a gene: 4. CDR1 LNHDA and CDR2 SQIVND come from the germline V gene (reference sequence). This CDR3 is CASSTGTSGRHTGELFF. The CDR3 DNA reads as TGTGCCAGTAGTACCGGGACTAGCGGGAGACACACCGGGGAGCTGTTTTTT.

As DNA, the CDR3 is TGTGCCAGCAGCGTGAGAGGGCACGGGGAGCTGTTTTTT. Amino acids: CASSVRGHGELFF. The rearrangement joins TRBV14 to TRBJ2-2; tentative D call: TRBD2 (5 bases). V shed 5 bases and J shed 7 bases, with 11 bases lying between them. CDR1 and CDR2 (germline): SGHDN, FVKESK. The CDR3 covers 13 residues.

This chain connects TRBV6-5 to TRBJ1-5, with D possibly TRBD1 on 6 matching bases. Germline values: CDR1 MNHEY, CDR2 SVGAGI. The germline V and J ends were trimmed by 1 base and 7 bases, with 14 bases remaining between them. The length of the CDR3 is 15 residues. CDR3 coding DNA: TGTGCCAGCAGTTACTATGGGGGTCAGGGGCAGCCCCAGCATTTT. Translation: CASSYYGGQGQPQHF.

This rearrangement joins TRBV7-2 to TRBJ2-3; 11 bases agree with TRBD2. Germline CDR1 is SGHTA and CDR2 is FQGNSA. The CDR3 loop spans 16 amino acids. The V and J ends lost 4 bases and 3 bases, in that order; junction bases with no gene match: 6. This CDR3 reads CASSSTGTSGTDTQYF. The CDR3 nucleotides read TGTGCCAGCAGCTCGACCGGGACTAGCGGAACAGATACGCAGTATTTT.

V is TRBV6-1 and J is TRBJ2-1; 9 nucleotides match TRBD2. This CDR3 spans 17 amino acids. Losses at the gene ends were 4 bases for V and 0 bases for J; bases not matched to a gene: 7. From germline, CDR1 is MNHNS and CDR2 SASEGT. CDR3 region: CASSGGSSGDSYNEQFF. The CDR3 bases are TGTGCCAGCAGTGGCGGGTCTAGCGGGGACTCCTACAATGAGCAGTTCTTC.

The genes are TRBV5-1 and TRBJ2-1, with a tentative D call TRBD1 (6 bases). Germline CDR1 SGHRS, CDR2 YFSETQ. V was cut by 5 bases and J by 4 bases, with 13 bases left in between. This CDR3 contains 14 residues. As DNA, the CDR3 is TGCGCCAGCAGTAATGCGGACAGATACAATGAGCAGTTCTTC. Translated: CASSNADRYNEQFF.

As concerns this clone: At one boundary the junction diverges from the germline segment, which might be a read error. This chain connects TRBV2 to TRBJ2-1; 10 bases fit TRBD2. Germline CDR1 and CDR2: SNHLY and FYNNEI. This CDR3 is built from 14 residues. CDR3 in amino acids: CASSESLGLAGGIF. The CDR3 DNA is TGTGCCAGCAGTGAAAGTTTGGGGTTAGCGGGAGGCATCTTC.

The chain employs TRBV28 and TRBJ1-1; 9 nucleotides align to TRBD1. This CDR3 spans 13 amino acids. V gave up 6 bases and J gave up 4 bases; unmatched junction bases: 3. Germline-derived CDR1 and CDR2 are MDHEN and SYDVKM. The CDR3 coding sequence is TGTGCCAGCAGGGGACAGGGATCCACTGAAGCTTTCTTT. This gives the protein CASRGQGSTEAFF.

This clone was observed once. The CDR3 reads CSARDSDEQYF. CDR3 in DNA: TGCAGTGCTAGAGATAGCGACGAGCAGTACTTC. The rearrangement joins TRBV20-1 to TRBJ2-7; D is possibly TRBD2 (5 bases). The germline V gene has CDR1 DFQATT and CDR2 SNEGSKA (reference sequence). V shed 0 bases and J shed 5 bases, with 5 bases lying between them. CDR3 length: 11 residues.

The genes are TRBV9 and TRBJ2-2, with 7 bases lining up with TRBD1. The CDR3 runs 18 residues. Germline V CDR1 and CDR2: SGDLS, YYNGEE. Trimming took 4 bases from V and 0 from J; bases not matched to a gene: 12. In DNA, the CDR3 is TGTGCCAGCAGCACGCTACCCCTAGGGGGCGCGAACACCGGGGAGCTGTTTTTT. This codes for CASSTLPLGGANTGELFF.

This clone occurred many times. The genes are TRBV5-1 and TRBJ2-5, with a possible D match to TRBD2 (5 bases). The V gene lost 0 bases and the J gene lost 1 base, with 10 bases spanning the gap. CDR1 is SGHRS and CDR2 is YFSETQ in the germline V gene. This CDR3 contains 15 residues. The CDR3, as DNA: TGCGCCAGCAGCTTGGAGGCAGGAGGCCAAGAGACCCAGTACTTC. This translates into CASSLEAGGQETQYF.

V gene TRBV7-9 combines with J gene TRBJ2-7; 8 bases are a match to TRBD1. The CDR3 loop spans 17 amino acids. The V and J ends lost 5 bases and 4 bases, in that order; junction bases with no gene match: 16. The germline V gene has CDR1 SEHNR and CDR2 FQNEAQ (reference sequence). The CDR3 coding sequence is TGTGCCAGCAGCCCCCAATACCCAGGGGGCGCGTCGTACGAGCAGTACTTC. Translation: CASSPQYPGGASYEQYF. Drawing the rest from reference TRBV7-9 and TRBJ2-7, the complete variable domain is DTGVSQNPRHKITKRGQNVTFRCDPISEHNRLYWYRQTLGQGPEFLTYFQNEAQLEKSRLLSDRFSAERPKGSFSTLEIQRTEQGDSAMYLCASSPQYPGGASYEQYFGPGTRLTVT.

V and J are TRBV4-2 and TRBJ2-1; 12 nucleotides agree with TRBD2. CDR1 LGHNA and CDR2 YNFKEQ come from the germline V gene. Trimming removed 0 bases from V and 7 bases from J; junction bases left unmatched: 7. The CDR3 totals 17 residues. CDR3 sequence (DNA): TGTGCCAGCAGCCAAGATCTACTAGCGGGGGGCTGGAATGAGCAGTTCTTC. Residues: CASSQDLLAGGWNEQFF.

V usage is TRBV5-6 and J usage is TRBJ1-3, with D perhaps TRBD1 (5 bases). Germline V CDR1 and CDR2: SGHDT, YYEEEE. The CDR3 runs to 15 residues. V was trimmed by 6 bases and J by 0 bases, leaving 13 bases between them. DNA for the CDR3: TGTGCCAGCAACCACAGGAGCAGCTCTGGAAACACCATATATTTT. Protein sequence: CASNHRSSSGNTIYF.

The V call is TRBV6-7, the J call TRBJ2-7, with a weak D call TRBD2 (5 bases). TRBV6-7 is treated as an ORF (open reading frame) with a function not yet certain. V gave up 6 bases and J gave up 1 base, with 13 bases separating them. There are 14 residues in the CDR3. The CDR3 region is CASRDPEGSYEQYF. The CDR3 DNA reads TGTGCCAGCAGAGACCCCGAGGGTTCCTACGAGCAGTACTTC.

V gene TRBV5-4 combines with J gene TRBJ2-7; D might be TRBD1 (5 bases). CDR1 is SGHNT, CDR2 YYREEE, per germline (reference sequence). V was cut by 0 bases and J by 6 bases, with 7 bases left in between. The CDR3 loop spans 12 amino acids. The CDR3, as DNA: TGTGCCAGCAGCTTGGACAGGCGCGAGCAGTACTTC. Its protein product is CASSLDRREQYF. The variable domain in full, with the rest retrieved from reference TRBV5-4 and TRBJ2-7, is ETGVTQSPTHLIKTRGQQVTLRCSSQSGHNTVSWYQQALGQGPQFIFQYYREEENGRGNFPPRFSGLQFPNYSSELNVNALELDDSALYLCASSLDRREQYFGPGTRLTVT.

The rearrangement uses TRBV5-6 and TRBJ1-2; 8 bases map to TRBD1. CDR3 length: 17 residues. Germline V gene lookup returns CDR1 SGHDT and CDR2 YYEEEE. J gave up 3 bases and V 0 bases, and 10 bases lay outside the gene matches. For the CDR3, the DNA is TGTGCCAGCAGCTTGGCGGTTGGACAGGGTCTTGACTATGGCTACACCTTC. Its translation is CASSLAVGQGLDYGYTF.

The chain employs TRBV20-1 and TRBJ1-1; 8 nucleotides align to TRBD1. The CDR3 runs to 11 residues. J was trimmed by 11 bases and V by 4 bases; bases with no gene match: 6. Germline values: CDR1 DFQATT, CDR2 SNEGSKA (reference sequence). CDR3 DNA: TGCAGTGCTAATACGGACAGGGCGGCTTTCTTT. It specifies CSANTDRAAFF.